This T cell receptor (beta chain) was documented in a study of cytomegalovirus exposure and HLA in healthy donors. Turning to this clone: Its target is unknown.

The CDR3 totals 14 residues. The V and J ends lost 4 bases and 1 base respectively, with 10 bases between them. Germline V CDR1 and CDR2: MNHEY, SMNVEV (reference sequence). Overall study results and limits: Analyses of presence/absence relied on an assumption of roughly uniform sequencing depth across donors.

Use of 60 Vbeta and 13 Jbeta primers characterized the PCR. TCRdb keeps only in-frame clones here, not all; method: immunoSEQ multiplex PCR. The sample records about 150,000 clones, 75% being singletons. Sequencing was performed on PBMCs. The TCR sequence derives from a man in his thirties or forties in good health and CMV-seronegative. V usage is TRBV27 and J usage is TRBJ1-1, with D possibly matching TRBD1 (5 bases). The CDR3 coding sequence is TGTGCCAGCAGTTCATGGGGGGAGAACACTGAAGCTTTCTTT. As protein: CASSSWGENTEAFF.